A single sample gave rise to the 28 T cell receptor beta chains below, sequenced in a study of OX40 agonist ivuxolimab in advanced cancers. The table came from immunoSEQ multiplex PCR; TCRdb's copy has only in-frame clones and leaves some out. The data show about 79,000 clones, around 90% seen once. The material was CD4+ or CD8+ T cells sorted from blood, obtained in a trial of the OX40 agonist ivuxolimab. The receptors here all came from an adult with an advanced solid tumor such as melanoma, head and neck, liver or kidney cancer.

V usage is TRBV7-6 and J usage is TRBJ1-1, with no clear D. CDR1 is SGHVS, CDR2 FNYEAQ, per germline. The V end was cut by 1 base, the J end by 1 base, with 10 bases between. This CDR3 spans 15 amino acids. The CDR3 spells CASSLGQSGNTEAFF. Here the CDR3 DNA reads TGTGCCAGCAGCTTAGGCCAGTCAGGGAACACTGAAGCTTTCTTT.

This clone was detected only once. The chain couples TRBV2 to TRBJ1-2, with D unresolved. CDR1 and CDR2 from the germline V gene are SNHLY and FYNNEI. The CDR3 is 15 amino acids. With 2 bases removed from V and 0 bases from J, the gap between germline ends came to 10 bases. For the CDR3, the DNA is TGTGCCAGCAGTGAAACAGTGAATCCTAACTATGGCTACACCTTC. This translates into CASSETVNPNYGYTF.

The chain carries TRBV11-1 and TRBJ1-4; 9 nucleotides agree with TRBD1. V trimming: 4 bases; J trimming: 8 bases; junction bases outside the gene matches: 5. The V gene's germline CDR1 is SGHAT and CDR2 FQDESV (reference sequence). This CDR3 has 14 residues. The chain's CDR3 is CASSYGTGNEKLFF. In DNA form, the CDR3 reads TGTGCCAGCAGCTACGGGACAGGGAACGAAAAACTGTTTTTT.

The chain is built from TRBV10-3 and TRBJ2-1; D not certain. CDR3 length equals 15 residues. Trimming shortened V by 0 bases and J by 5 bases, and 11 bases separated the two germline ends. The germline gives CDR1 ENHRY, CDR2 SYGVKD. The DNA for the CDR3 is TGTGCCATCAGTGAGTCGAAGGCAGCAAACAATGAGCAGTTCTTC. Protein product: CAISESKAANNEQFF.

The chain has TRBV19 and TRBJ2-6; no reliable D call. V was cut by 1 base and J by 0 bases, with 4 bases left in between. The CDR3 is 15 amino acids. The germline V gene has CDR1 LNHDA and CDR2 SQIVND (reference sequence). CDR3 in amino acids: CASSIVSSGANVLTF. CDR3 coding DNA: TGTGCCAGTAGTATAGTCAGCTCTGGGGCCAACGTCCTGACTTTC.

This clone is a singleton in its sample. The chain employs TRBV13 and TRBJ1-1, with TRBD1 as a possible D gene (5 bases). Trimming removed 6 bases at V and 4 bases at J, with 12 bases between. Germline values: CDR1 PRHDT, CDR2 FYEKMQ (reference sequence). The CDR3 covers 13 residues. In nucleotides, the CDR3 is TGTGCCAGCAGGGGGGAGGGGCCCACTGAAGCTTTCTTT. It encodes CASRGEGPTEAFF. Full variable domain (missing parts from reference TRBV13 and TRBJ1-1): AAGVIQSPRHLIKEKRETATLKCYPIPRHDTVYWYQQGPGQDPQFLISFYEKMQSDKGSIPDRFSAQQFSDYHSELNMSSLELGDSALYFCASRGEGPTEAFFGQGTRLTVV.

The chain recombines TRBV27 with TRBJ2-3; either TRBD1 or TRBD2 may supply D (5 bases each). This CDR3 contains 15 residues. Trimming shortened V by 3 bases and J by 0 bases, and 10 bases separated the two germline ends. Looked up from germline, CDR1 is MNHEY and CDR2 is SMNVEV (reference sequence). CDR3: CASSFLGESTDTQYF. In DNA form, the CDR3 reads TGTGCCAGCAGTTTCTTAGGGGAGAGCACAGATACGCAGTATTTT.

This chain links TRBV18 with TRBJ1-2, with no clear D. The V end was cut by 3 bases, the J end by 2 bases, with 7 bases between. CDR3 length: 13 residues. From germline, CDR1 is KGHSH and CDR2 LQKENI. In DNA form, the CDR3 reads TGTGCCAGCTCACCGACCCTGAACTATGGCTACACCTTC. Translation gives CASSPTLNYGYTF.

This chain links TRBV4-2 with TRBJ1-6; D gene ambiguous. V dropped 0 bases and J dropped 0 bases, with 6 bases sitting between them. The germline V gene encodes CDR1 LGHNA and CDR2 YNFKEQ. The CDR3 consists of 16 residues. CDR3 sequence reads: CASSQDGSSYNSPLHF. CDR3 sequence (DNA): TGTGCCAGCAGCCAAGACGGGAGCTCCTATAATTCACCCCTCCACTTT.

This clone was recorded once. A read error may produce the germline difference seen at one junction end. This rearrangement joins TRBV5-4 to TRBJ1-1; D gene uncertain. This CDR3 comprises 13 residues. Germline loops: CDR1 SGHNT, CDR2 YYREEE (reference sequence). CDR3 sequence (DNA): TGTGCCAGCAGCTATACAGAGTACACTAAAGCTTTCTTT. Amino acid sequence: CASSYTEYTKAFF.

The CDR3 region has the DNA TGTGCCAGCAGCGATGTAGCGGCCACGGCCAACGTCCTGACTTTC. It encodes CASSDVAATANVLTF. The V and J genes are TRBV7-9 and TRBJ2-6; possible D gene TRBD2, 6 bases. The CDR3 loop spans 15 amino acids. Germline V CDR1 and CDR2: SEHNR, FQNEAQ (reference sequence). V gave up 5 bases and J gave up 6 bases, with 14 bases separating them. Complete variable domain (other parts from reference TRBV7-9 and TRBJ2-6): DTGVSQNPRHKITKRGQNVTFRCDPISEHNRLYWYRQTLGQGPEFLTYFQNEAQLEKSRLLSDRFSAERPKGSFSTLEIQRTEQGDSAMYLCASSDVAATANVLTFGAGSRLTVL.

In DNA form, the CDR3 reads TGTGCCTGGAGTGTCCCTAGCCCCTACAATGAGCAGTTCTTC. Translation gives CAWSVPSPYNEQFF. The chain joins TRBV30 to TRBJ2-1; a possible D gene is TRBD2 (5 bases). Germline CDR1 reads GTSNPN; CDR2 reads SVGIG (reference sequence). This CDR3 has 14 amino acids. Trimming took 0 bases from V and 2 from J, leaving 8 bases between them.

The chain employs TRBV4-1 and TRBJ1-4; weak D call: TRBD1 (5 bases). The V end lost 3 bases, the J end lost 8 bases, and 19 bases lay between the germline ends. Germline CDR1 MGHRA, CDR2 YSYEKL. CDR3 size: 16 residues. CDR3 amino acids: CASSQRDSGSEEKLFF. DNA of the CDR3: TGCGCCAGCAGCCAGAGAGACAGTGGGAGCGAGGAAAAACTGTTTTTT.

The chain uses TRBV27 and TRBJ1-3, with 8 bases identical to TRBD1. In germline, CDR1 is MNHEY, CDR2 SMNVEV (reference sequence). The CDR3 extends over 17 amino acids. V was pared by 5 bases and J by 4 bases, with 13 bases of the junction left unmatched. The CDR3, as DNA: TGTGCCAGCAGTCCCACCCCCGGACAGGGCGGCGGAAACACCATATATTTT. Protein product: CASSPTPGQGGGNTIYF.

The chain links TRBV10-3 to TRBJ1-3; possible D gene TRBD1, 5 bases. There are 14 residues in the CDR3. The germline V and J ends were trimmed by 9 bases and 4 bases, with 16 bases remaining between them. Looked up from germline, CDR1 is ENHRY and CDR2 is SYGVKD. The CDR3 spells CAITSGGRGNTIYF. The CDR3, as DNA: TGTGCCATTACATCGGGGGGGAGAGGAAACACCATATATTTT.

This chain connects TRBV28 to TRBJ2-1, with 10 bases aligning to TRBD1. Trimming removed 3 bases from V and 6 bases from J; junction bases left unmatched: 5. Germline CDR1 MDHEN, CDR2 SYDVKM. The CDR3 loop spans 15 amino acids. The CDR3 protein is CASSLGTGVSNEQFF. The DNA for the CDR3 is TGTGCCAGCAGTTTGGGGACAGGGGTGTCCAATGAGCAGTTCTTC. The variable domain in full, with the rest retrieved from reference TRBV28 and TRBJ2-1, is DVKVTQSSRYLVKRTGEKVFLECVQDMDHENMFWYRQDPGLGLRLIYFSYDVKMKEKGDIPEGYSVSREKKERFSLILESASTNQTSMYLCASSLGTGVSNEQFFGPGTRLTVL.

The chain is built from TRBV21-1 and TRBJ1-4; TRBD1 is the table's D call, not checked against the DNA. TRBV21-1 is given as a pseudogene. The CDR3 runs to 15 residues. CDR3: CASSKQDRRGEKLFF. Here the CDR3 DNA reads TGTGCCAGCAGCAAACAGGACAGGCGGGGAGAAAAACTGTTTTTT.

The V gene is TRBV6-1, the J gene TRBJ2-1; D ambiguous. The CDR3 sequence is 15 residues long. Looked up from germline, CDR1 is MNHNS and CDR2 is SASEGT. V lost 4 bases, J lost 0 bases, and 10 bases lay in between. CDR3 sequence (DNA): TGTGCCAGCAGTGCCGGCAGGAGCTCCTACAATGAGCAGTTCTTC. It yields the protein CASSAGRSSYNEQFF.

The rearrangement links TRBV5-1 to TRBJ2-6, with a possible D match to TRBD1 (6 bases). The CDR3 has 16 residues. V gave up 6 bases and J gave up 1 base, with 14 bases separating them. Germline V gives CDR1 SGHRS, CDR2 YFSETQ. CDR3 residues: CASIASGESGANVLTF. DNA of the CDR3: TGCGCCAGCATAGCCTCAGGGGAATCTGGGGCCAACGTCCTGACTTTC.

As to this clone: The sample has other DNA sequences that encode this CDR3 too. DNA of the CDR3: TGTGCCTGGGGCCCCGGCGGAGCCGAAGCTTTCTTT. This sequence encodes CAWGPGGAEAFF. The chain couples TRBV30 to TRBJ1-1; D gene uncertain. Germline V gene sequence: CDR1 GTSNPN, CDR2 SVGIG (reference sequence). V was clipped by 5 bases and J by 8 bases, with 15 bases between them. The CDR3 runs 12 residues. Combining the CDR3 with reference TRBV30 and TRBJ1-1 gives the whole variable domain SQTIHQWPATLVQPVGSPLSLECTVEGTSNPNLYWYRQAAGRGLQLLFYSVGIGQISSEVPQNLSASRPQDRQFILSSKKLLLSDSGFYLCAWGPGGAEAFFGQGTRLTVV.

V gene TRBV9 combines with J gene TRBJ2-5; 12 bases agree with TRBD2. V trimming: 4 bases; J trimming: 5 bases; junction bases outside the gene matches: 3. Germline V CDR1 and CDR2: SGDLS, YYNGEE. The CDR3 extends over 14 amino acids. The CDR3 sequence: CASSLAGGTETQYF. DNA of the CDR3: TGTGCCAGCAGCCTAGCGGGAGGGACGGAGACCCAGTACTTC. Complete variable domain (other parts from reference TRBV9 and TRBJ2-5): DSGVTQTPKHLITATGQRVTLRCSPRSGDLSVYWYQQSLDQGLQFLIQYYNGEERAKGNILERFSAQQFPDLHSELNLSSLELGDSALYFCASSLAGGTETQYFGPGTRLLVL.

The genes are TRBV7-3 and TRBJ2-3, with 9 nucleotides matching TRBD2. The CDR3 is 16 residues long. Germline CDR1 SGHTA, CDR2 FQGTGA. V lost 5 bases, J lost 4 bases, and 10 bases stayed unmatched. CDR3 region: CASSLLAGSGADTQYF. DNA of the CDR3: TGTGCCAGCAGCCTCCTAGCGGGGTCGGGTGCAGATACGCAGTATTTT.

In its sample, this clone was seen a few times. J is TRBJ1-2 and V is TRBV6-1; the D is unclear. Looked up from germline, CDR1 is MNHNS and CDR2 is SASEGT. CDR3 length: 11 residues. Trimming removed 0 bases from V and 5 bases from J, with 1 base in between. The CDR3 DNA reads as TGTGCCAGCAGTGAAGCGTATGGCTACACCTTC. This translates into CASSEAYGYTF.

The chain has TRBV5-1 and TRBJ2-7; 8 positions match TRBD1. Germline loops: CDR1 SGHRS, CDR2 YFSETQ. V shed 6 bases and J 0 bases; nucleotides not matched to a gene: 8. CDR3 length: 15 residues. This CDR3 reads CASKDRVASSYEQYF. The CDR3 DNA sequence: TGCGCCAGCAAGGACAGGGTTGCATCCTCCTACGAGCAGTACTTC.

V gene TRBV30 combines with J gene TRBJ2-1, with TRBD2 identical over 11 bases. Germline CDR1 and CDR2: GTSNPN and SVGIG (reference sequence). Trimming removed 7 bases from V and 9 bases from J; junction bases left unmatched: 8. CDR3 length equals 13 residues. CDR3: CASASGRLGEQFF. Written as DNA, the CDR3 is TGTGCCTCTGCTAGCGGGAGGTTGGGTGAGCAGTTCTTC.

This rearrangement joins TRBV18 to TRBJ2-1; 8 bases align to TRBD2. The CDR3 consists of 17 residues. V shed 0 bases, J shed 6 bases, and the junction held 10 bases outside the gene matches. Germline values: CDR1 KGHSH, CDR2 LQKENI. The CDR3 loop reads CASSPPVTSGRRNEQFF. CDR3 coding DNA: TGTGCCAGCTCACCACCGGTTACCAGCGGGAGACGCAATGAGCAGTTCTTC. Together with reference TRBV18 and TRBJ2-1, the CDR3 gives the full variable domain: NAGVMQNPRHLVRRRGQEARLRCSPMKGHSHVYWYRQLPEEGLKFMVYLQKENIIDESGMPKERFSAEFPKEGPSILRIQQVVRGDSAAYFCASSPPVTSGRRNEQFFGPGTRLTVL.

The chain joins TRBV29-1 to TRBJ2-1; D gene uncertain. This CDR3 region has 14 residues. The V end lost 0 bases, the J end lost 4 bases, and 10 bases lay between the germline ends. CDR1 and CDR2 (germline): SQVTM, ANQGSEA. The CDR3 DNA reads as TGCAGCGTTGAAGATCTGCTTATATACAATGAGCAGTTCTTC. Encoded protein: CSVEDLLIYNEQFF.

The chain has TRBV6-5 and TRBJ2-6; D remains ambiguous. Trimming shortened V by 5 bases and J by 4 bases, and 3 bases separated the two germline ends. The CDR3 has 12 residues. CDR1 MNHEY and CDR2 SVGAGI come from the germline V gene. CDR3 residues: CASSRGANVLTF. The CDR3 DNA sequence: TGTGCCAGCAGTAGGGGGGCCAACGTCCTGACTTTC.